This paragraph covers one T cell receptor beta chain sequence. The entry originates in a study of PD-1 blockade in classical Hodgkin lymphoma. Study-level background: Patients in the cohort were put on intravenous nivolumab, 3 mg/kg every 2 weeks.

TCRdb keeps only in-frame clones here, not all; method: immunoSEQ multiplex PCR. The sample carries 35,000 to 45,000 clones, over 70% recorded once. Autologous stem cell transplantation was followed by relapse in every patient, and brentuximab vedotin exposure varied. Germline CDR1 is ENHRY and CDR2 is SYGVKD. This CDR3 is 13 amino acids long. The V gene lost 7 bases and the J gene lost 6 bases, with 13 bases spanning the gap. The sample here was peripheral blood mononuclear cells (PBMCs), taken at baseline. The chain combines TRBV10-3 with TRBJ2-1, with a weak D call TRBD1 (7 bases). This sequence originates from a human donor with classical Hodgkin lymphoma. CDR3 nucleotide sequence: TGTGCCATCAATGCGGGACAGAGCAATGAGCAGTTCTTC. This codes for CAINAGQSNEQFF.